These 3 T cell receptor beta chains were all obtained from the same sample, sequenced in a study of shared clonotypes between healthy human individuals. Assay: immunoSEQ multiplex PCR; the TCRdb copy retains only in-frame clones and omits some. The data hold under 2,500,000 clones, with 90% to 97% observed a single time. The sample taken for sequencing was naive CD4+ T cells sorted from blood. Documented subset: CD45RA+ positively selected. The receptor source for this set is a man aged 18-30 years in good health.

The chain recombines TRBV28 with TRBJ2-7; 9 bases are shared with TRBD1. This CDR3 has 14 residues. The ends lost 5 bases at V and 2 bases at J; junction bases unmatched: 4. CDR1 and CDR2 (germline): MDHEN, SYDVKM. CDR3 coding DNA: TGTGCCAGCAGTGGGGGACAGGGAACCTACGAGCAGTACTTC. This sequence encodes CASSGGQGTYEQYF.

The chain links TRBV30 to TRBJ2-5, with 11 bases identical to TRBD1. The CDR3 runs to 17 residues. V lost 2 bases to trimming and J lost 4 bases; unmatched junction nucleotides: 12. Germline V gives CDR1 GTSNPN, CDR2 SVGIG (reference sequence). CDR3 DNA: TGTGCCTGGAGTTCCTTCCTCGGGACAGGGGGGACAGAGACCCAGTACTTC. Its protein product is CAWSSFLGTGGTETQYF. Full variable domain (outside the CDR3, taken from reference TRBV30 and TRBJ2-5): SQTIHQWPATLVQPVGSPLSLECTVEGTSNPNLYWYRQAAGRGLQLLFYSVGIGQISSEVPQNLSASRPQDRQFILSSKKLLLSDSGFYLCAWSSFLGTGGTETQYFGPGTRLLVL.

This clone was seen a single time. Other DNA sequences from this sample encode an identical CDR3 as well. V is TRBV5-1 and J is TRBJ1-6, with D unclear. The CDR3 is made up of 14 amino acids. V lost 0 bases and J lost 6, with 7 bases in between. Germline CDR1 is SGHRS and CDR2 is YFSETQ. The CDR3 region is CASSLDRINSPLHF. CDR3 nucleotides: TGCGCCAGCAGCTTGGACCGGATTAATTCACCCCTCCACTTT.